These T cell receptor beta chains were read from a single sample in a study of control samples from healthy donors and cancer patients. Method: immunoSEQ multiplex PCR; TCRdb's copy keeps in-frame clones and lacks some. The table has around 140,000 clones, 89% seen once. The sample was PBMCs. The receptor set was obtained from a man over 45 with head and neck cancer. Both conserved end residues are part of each CDR3. Each record gives: V gene, CDR3 length, D gene, J gene, clone size, CDR3 protein, CDR3 DNA. The D gene is left open where the match is weak. Size is omitted from some rows. Given values are once, few, many or a class for expanded clones.

v_gene: TRBV6-5
len: 14
d_gene: .
j_gene: TRBJ2-7
abundance: .
CDR3aa: CASSYLSPTGEQYF
CDR3nt: TGTGCCAGCAGTTACCTCTCGCCCACGGGAGAGCAGTACTTC

v_gene: TRBV7-8
len: 13
d_gene: TRBD2
j_gene: TRBJ2-3
abundance: .
CDR3aa: CASSWGGTDTQYF
CDR3nt: TGTGCCAGCAGCTGGGGGGGGACAGATACGCAGTATTTT

v_gene: TRBV6-2/TRBV6-3
len: 15
d_gene: .
j_gene: TRBJ1-5
abundance: .
CDR3aa: CASSQMNERAQPQHF
CDR3nt: TGTGCCAGCAGTCAGATGAATGAACGGGCGCAGCCCCAGCATTTT

v_gene: TRBV18
len: 15
d_gene: .
j_gene: TRBJ1-5
abundance: .
CDR3aa: CASSRAVDSNQPQHF
CDR3nt: TGTGCCAGCTCACGTGCAGTAGATAGCAATCAGCCCCAGCATTTT

v_gene: TRBV5-1
len: 12
d_gene: .
j_gene: TRBJ2-1
abundance: few
CDR3aa: CASSLSRVEQFF
CDR3nt: TGCGCCAGCAGCTTGTCCCGGGTTGAGCAGTTCTTC

v_gene: TRBV24-1
len: 15
d_gene: TRBD2
j_gene: TRBJ2-1
abundance: few
CDR3aa: CATSDLAGGNNEQFF
CDR3nt: TGTGCCACCAGTGATCTAGCGGGGGGGAATAATGAGCAGTTCTTC

v_gene: TRBV6-6
len: 16
d_gene: .
j_gene: TRBJ2-5
abundance: .
CDR3aa: CASSPKRMGYQETQYF
CDR3nt: TGTGCCAGCAGTCCGAAACGAATGGGATACCAAGAGACCCAGTACTTC

v_gene: TRBV5-1
len: 14
d_gene: .
j_gene: TRBJ2-1
abundance: once
CDR3aa: CASRRGEVNNEQFF
CDR3nt: TGCGCCAGCAGGAGGGGAGAAGTAAACAATGAGCAGTTCTTC

v_gene: TRBV6-5
len: 15
d_gene: TRBD2
j_gene: TRBJ2-3
abundance: .
CDR3aa: CASSRLAGGTDTQYF
CDR3nt: TGTGCCAGCAGTCGTCTAGCGGGGGGCACAGATACGCAGTATTTT

v_gene: TRBV20-1
len: 11
d_gene: .
j_gene: TRBJ1-2
abundance: .
CDR3aa: CSAPGEGTATF
CDR3nt: TGCAGTGCCCCGGGGGAGGGGACCGCCACCTTC

v_gene: TRBV27
len: 13
d_gene: .
j_gene: TRBJ1-5
abundance: .
CDR3aa: CASSLGALQPQHF
CDR3nt: TGTGCCAGCAGTTTAGGAGCATTACAGCCCCAGCATTTT

v_gene: TRBV11-2
len: 11
d_gene: .
j_gene: TRBJ2-3
abundance: .
CDR3aa: CASSLVHTQYF
CDR3nt: TGTGCCAGCAGCTTAGTCCATACGCAGTATTTT

v_gene: TRBV5-1
len: 14
d_gene: TRBD1
j_gene: TRBJ2-7
abundance: .
CDR3aa: CASSSGTGSRGQYF
CDR3nt: TGCGCCAGCAGCTCCGGGACAGGGTCCCGGGGGCAGTACTTC

v_gene: TRBV7-9
len: 14
d_gene: .
j_gene: TRBJ2-5
abundance: .
CDR3aa: CASSPMGTMTTQYF
CDR3nt: TGTGCCAGCAGCCCAATGGGTACCATGACGACCCAGTACTTC

v_gene: TRBV6-6
len: 16
d_gene: .
j_gene: TRBJ1-3
abundance: .
CDR3aa: CASSSLGGGSGNTIYF
CDR3nt: TGTGCCAGCAGCTCCCTTGGGGGCGGCTCTGGAAACACCATATATTTT

v_gene: TRBV6-5
len: 14
d_gene: .
j_gene: TRBJ2-2
abundance: .
CDR3aa: CASSYSGSTGELFF
CDR3nt: TGTGCCAGCAGTTACTCTGGCAGCACCGGGGAGCTGTTTTTT

v_gene: TRBV27
len: 14
d_gene: .
j_gene: TRBJ2-7
abundance: once
CDR3aa: CASSLSIGGYEQYF
CDR3nt: TGTGCCAGCAGTTTATCGATTGGGGGTTACGAGCAGTACTTC

v_gene: TRBV3-1/TRBV3-2
len: 15
d_gene: .
j_gene: TRBJ2-1
abundance: .
CDR3aa: CASSHPLGDFSEQFF
CDR3nt: TGTGCCAGCAGCCACCCCTTGGGGGACTTCAGTGAGCAGTTCTTC

v_gene: TRBV18
len: 13
d_gene: .
j_gene: TRBJ1-1
abundance: .
CDR3aa: CASSPGENTEAFF
CDR3nt: TGTGCCAGCTCACCGGGGGAGAACACTGAAGCTTTCTTT

v_gene: TRBV12-3/TRBV12-4
len: 13
d_gene: TRBD1
j_gene: TRBJ1-2
abundance: .
CDR3aa: CASSFTGVGGYTF
CDR3nt: TGTGCCAGCAGTTTTACAGGGGTAGGGGGCTACACCTTC

v_gene: TRBV6-6
len: 13
d_gene: .
j_gene: TRBJ1-1
abundance: .
CDR3aa: CASSPERDTEAFF
CDR3nt: TGTGCCAGCAGTCCCGAAAGGGACACTGAAGCTTTCTTT

v_gene: TRBV7-3
len: 15
d_gene: TRBD1
j_gene: TRBJ2-1
abundance: .
CDR3aa: CASSFALTGAAEQFF
CDR3nt: TGTGCCAGCAGCTTCGCGCTGACAGGGGCAGCTGAGCAGTTCTTC

v_gene: TRBV5-1
len: 16
d_gene: TRBD1
j_gene: TRBJ1-1
abundance: once
CDR3aa: CASSLGQGMWNTEAFF
CDR3nt: TGCGCCAGCAGCCTAGGACAGGGGATGTGGAACACTGAAGCTTTCTTT

v_gene: TRBV7-6
len: 18
d_gene: TRBD1
j_gene: TRBJ1-2
abundance: .
CDR3aa: CASSLRIHGHRGQNGYTF
CDR3nt: TGTGCCAGCAGCTTAAGGATCCACGGACACAGGGGGCAGAATGGCTACACCTTC

v_gene: TRBV27
len: 16
d_gene: .
j_gene: TRBJ1-2
abundance: .
CDR3aa: CASSLAGGVGNYGYTF
CDR3nt: TGTGCCAGCAGTTTAGCGGGGGGAGTGGGGAACTATGGCTACACCTTC

v_gene: TRBV9
len: 12
d_gene: .
j_gene: TRBJ1-1
abundance: .
CDR3aa: CASSVDGVEAFF
CDR3nt: TGTGCCAGCAGCGTAGATGGGGTTGAAGCTTTCTTT

v_gene: TRBV29-1
len: 12
d_gene: .
j_gene: TRBJ1-1
abundance: few
CDR3aa: CSVVVGGTEAFF
CDR3nt: TGCAGCGTGGTCGTGGGGGGCACTGAAGCTTTCTTT

v_gene: TRBV19
len: 14
d_gene: .
j_gene: TRBJ2-3
abundance: .
CDR3aa: CASSEVWVTDTQYF
CDR3nt: TGTGCCAGTAGCGAGGTTTGGGTCACAGATACGCAGTATTTT

v_gene: TRBV5-1
len: 15
d_gene: .
j_gene: TRBJ2-3
abundance: once
CDR3aa: CASSLEGGSADTQYF
CDR3nt: TGCGCCAGCAGCTTGGAGGGGGGTAGCGCAGATACGCAGTATTTT

v_gene: TRBV2
len: 15
d_gene: TRBD2
j_gene: TRBJ2-1
abundance: .
CDR3aa: CASSDTSGSYNEQFF
CDR3nt: TGTGCCAGCAGTGATACTAGCGGCTCCTACAATGAGCAGTTCTTC

v_gene: TRBV30
len: 12
d_gene: .
j_gene: TRBJ1-1
abundance: .
CDR3aa: CAQDRYNTEAFF
CDR3nt: TGTGCCCAAGACAGGTATAACACTGAAGCTTTCTTT

v_gene: TRBV20-1
len: 14
d_gene: .
j_gene: TRBJ2-7
abundance: .
CDR3aa: CSASGGTTSYEQYF
CDR3nt: TGCAGTGCTAGTGGCGGGACAACCTCCTACGAGCAGTACTTC

v_gene: TRBV5-1
len: 15
d_gene: .
j_gene: TRBJ2-3
abundance: .
CDR3aa: CASSLVSGSTDTQYF
CDR3nt: TGCGCCAGCAGCTTGGTGAGCGGGAGCACAGATACGCAGTATTTT

v_gene: TRBV3-1/TRBV3-2
len: 15
d_gene: TRBD1
j_gene: TRBJ2-7
abundance: .
CDR3aa: CASSQAGTGSYEQYF
CDR3nt: TGTGCCAGCAGCCAAGCCGGGACAGGGTCCTACGAGCAGTACTTC

v_gene: TRBV29-1
len: 11
d_gene: .
j_gene: TRBJ2-7
abundance: .
CDR3aa: CSVWDLDEQYF
CDR3nt: TGCAGCGTTTGGGACCTCGACGAGCAGTACTTC

v_gene: TRBV27
len: 13
d_gene: .
j_gene: TRBJ1-5
abundance: .
CDR3aa: CASANMGNQPQHF
CDR3nt: TGTGCCAGCGCAAACATGGGCAATCAGCCCCAGCATTTT

v_gene: TRBV7-3
len: 13
d_gene: TRBD1
j_gene: TRBJ2-5
abundance: .
CDR3aa: CASSLTGSETQYF
CDR3nt: TGTGCCAGCAGCTTGACAGGGTCCGAGACCCAGTACTTC

v_gene: TRBV24-1
len: 17
d_gene: .
j_gene: TRBJ2-3
abundance: .
CDR3aa: CATSAFEGTFDTDTQYF
CDR3nt: TGTGCCACCAGTGCATTCGAGGGGACATTCGACACAGATACGCAGTATTTT

v_gene: TRBV4-1
len: 15
d_gene: TRBD2
j_gene: TRBJ2-7
abundance: .
CDR3aa: CASSRSGLAAYEQYF
CDR3nt: TGCGCCAGCAGCCGGTCGGGACTAGCAGCCTACGAGCAGTACTTC

v_gene: TRBV18
len: 18
d_gene: TRBD1
j_gene: TRBJ2-1
abundance: .
CDR3aa: CASSPWKGGLSSYNEQFF
CDR3nt: TGTGCCAGCTCACCTTGGAAAGGGGGCCTAAGCTCCTACAATGAGCAGTTCTTC

v_gene: TRBV28
len: 12
d_gene: .
j_gene: TRBJ1-3
abundance: .
CDR3aa: CASTRSGNTIYF
CDR3nt: TGTGCCAGCACTCGGTCCGGAAACACCATATATTTT

v_gene: TRBV7-9
len: 17
d_gene: .
j_gene: TRBJ2-1
abundance: .
CDR3aa: CASSLERGQQPYNEQFF
CDR3nt: TGTGCCAGCAGCTTAGAACGTGGGCAGCAGCCGTACAATGAGCAGTTCTTC

v_gene: TRBV10-1
len: 13
d_gene: .
j_gene: TRBJ2-2
abundance: .
CDR3aa: CASSSHNTGELFF
CDR3nt: TGCGCCAGCAGTAGTCACAACACCGGGGAGCTGTTTTTT

v_gene: TRBV10-3
len: 13
d_gene: .
j_gene: TRBJ1-1
abundance: .
CDR3aa: CAISADRGTEAFF
CDR3nt: TGTGCCATCAGTGCGGATAGGGGCACTGAAGCTTTCTTT

v_gene: TRBV7-3
len: 15
d_gene: .
j_gene: TRBJ2-3
abundance: .
CDR3aa: CASSPSGVPRDTQYF
CDR3nt: TGTGCCAGCAGCCCCAGTGGGGTACCCAGGGATACGCAGTATTTT

v_gene: TRBV5-1
len: 15
d_gene: .
j_gene: TRBJ2-7
abundance: .
CDR3aa: CASSLVSGDHYEQYF
CDR3nt: TGCGCCAGCAGCTTGGTTTCAGGGGATCACTACGAGCAGTACTTC

v_gene: TRBV3-1/TRBV3-2
len: 13
d_gene: .
j_gene: TRBJ1-2
abundance: .
CDR3aa: CASSQDPRAGYTF
CDR3nt: TGTGCCAGCAGCCAAGATCCCCGGGCTGGCTACACCTTC

v_gene: TRBV4-1
len: 13
d_gene: .
j_gene: TRBJ2-3
abundance: .
CDR3aa: CASSQESGSPGYF
CDR3nt: TGCGCCAGCAGCCAGGAGAGCGGGTCCCCGGGGTATTTT

v_gene: TRBV15
len: 14
d_gene: .
j_gene: TRBJ1-1
abundance: once
CDR3aa: CATSRGAGGTEAFF
CDR3nt: TGTGCCACCAGCAGAGGGGCAGGTGGCACTGAAGCTTTCTTT

v_gene: TRBV11-2
len: 15
d_gene: TRBD2
j_gene: TRBJ2-7
abundance: .
CDR3aa: CASSLGGGNLDEQYF
CDR3nt: TGTGCCAGCAGCTTAGGGGGAGGGAACCTCGACGAGCAGTACTTC

v_gene: TRBV5-6
len: 12
d_gene: .
j_gene: TRBJ1-1
abundance: .
CDR3aa: CASSFRDNEAFF
CDR3nt: TGTGCCAGCAGCTTTCGTGACAATGAAGCTTTCTTT

v_gene: TRBV24-1
len: 15
d_gene: .
j_gene: TRBJ1-5
abundance: .
CDR3aa: CATSEGGRGDQPQHF
CDR3nt: TGTGCCACCAGTGAAGGGGGACGCGGGGATCAGCCCCAGCATTTT

v_gene: TRBV3-1/TRBV3-2
len: 15
d_gene: .
j_gene: TRBJ1-3
abundance: .
CDR3aa: CASSQWGGGKNTIYF
CDR3nt: TGTGCCAGCAGCCAATGGGGAGGCGGGAAAAACACCATATATTTT

v_gene: TRBV7-9
len: 12
d_gene: .
j_gene: TRBJ1-5
abundance: .
CDR3aa: CASSRENQPQHF
CDR3nt: TGTGCCAGCAGCCGGGAGAATCAGCCCCAGCATTTT

v_gene: TRBV7-9
len: 16
d_gene: TRBD1
j_gene: TRBJ1-5
abundance: .
CDR3aa: CASSLDGTGSGQPQHF
CDR3nt: TGTGCCAGCAGCTTAGACGGGACAGGGTCGGGTCAGCCCCAGCATTTT

v_gene: TRBV7-8
len: 17
d_gene: .
j_gene: TRBJ2-5
abundance: once
CDR3aa: CASSLEGSGSIRETQYF
CDR3nt: TGTGCCAGCAGCTTAGAGGGTAGCGGTTCGATAAGGGAGACCCAGTACTTC

v_gene: TRBV19
len: 15
d_gene: TRBD2
j_gene: TRBJ2-7
abundance: .
CDR3aa: CASSIVPSGRREQYF
CDR3nt: TGTGCCAGTAGTATCGTTCCTAGCGGGAGAAGGGAGCAGTACTTC

v_gene: TRBV28
len: 11
d_gene: .
j_gene: TRBJ1-5
abundance: .
CDR3aa: CASSSHQPQHF
CDR3nt: TGTGCCAGCAGCTCCCATCAGCCCCAGCATTTT

v_gene: TRBV5-5
len: 14
d_gene: .
j_gene: TRBJ2-1
abundance: .
CDR3aa: CASSPLTLSNEQFF
CDR3nt: TGTGCCAGCAGCCCCCTTACCCTTTCCAATGAGCAGTTCTTC